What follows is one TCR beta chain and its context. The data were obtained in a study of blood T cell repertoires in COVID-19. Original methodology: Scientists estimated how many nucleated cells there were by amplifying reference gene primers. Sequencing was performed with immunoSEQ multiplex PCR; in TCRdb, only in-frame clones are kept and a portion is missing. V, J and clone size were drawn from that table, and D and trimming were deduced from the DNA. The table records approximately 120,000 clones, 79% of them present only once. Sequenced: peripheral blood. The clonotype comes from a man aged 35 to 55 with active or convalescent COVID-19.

The CDR3 reads CASSVASGRASGQNEQFF. CDR3 in DNA: TGTGCCAGCAGCGTAGCAAGCGGGAGGGCCTCAGGCCAGAATGAGCAGTTCTTC. V and J are TRBV9 and TRBJ2-1; 10 bases are a match to TRBD2. V was clipped by 0 bases and J by 7 bases; unmatched bases: 13. This CDR3 is 18 amino acids long. Germline-derived CDR1 and CDR2 are SGDLS and YYNGEE.